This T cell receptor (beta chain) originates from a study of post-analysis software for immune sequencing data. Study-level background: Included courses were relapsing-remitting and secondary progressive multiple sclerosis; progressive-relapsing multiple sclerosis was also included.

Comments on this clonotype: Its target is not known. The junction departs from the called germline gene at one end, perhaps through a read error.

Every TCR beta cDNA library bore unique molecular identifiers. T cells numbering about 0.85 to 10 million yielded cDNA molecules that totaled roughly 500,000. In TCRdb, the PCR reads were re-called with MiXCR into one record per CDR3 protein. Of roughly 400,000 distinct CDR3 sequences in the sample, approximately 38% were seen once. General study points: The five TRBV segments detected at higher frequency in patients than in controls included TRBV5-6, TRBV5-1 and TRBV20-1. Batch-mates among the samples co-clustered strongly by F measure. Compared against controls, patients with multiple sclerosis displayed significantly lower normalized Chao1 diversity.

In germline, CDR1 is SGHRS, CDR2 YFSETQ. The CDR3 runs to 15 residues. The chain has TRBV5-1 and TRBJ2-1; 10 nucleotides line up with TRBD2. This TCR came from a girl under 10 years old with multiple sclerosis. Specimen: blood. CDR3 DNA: TGCGCCAGCTGCTTGGGGACTAGCGCCTACAATGAGCAGTTCTTC. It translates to CASCLGTSAYNEQFF.